This TCR beta chain appears in the sequencing data of a study of T-cell memory formation after mild COVID-19. UMIs and sample barcodes were carried by the TCR alpha and TCR beta cDNA libraries that 5'RACE produced using constant-segment primers. TCRdb re-called the 5' RACE reads through MiXCR, storing one row per CDR3 protein. Of 380,000 or so distinct CDR3 sequences in the sample, roughly an eighth are singletons; the top ten hold under 25%. This clonotype was observed a few times. Antigen specificity is unknown. CDR3 length equals 15 residues. Germline assignment: CDR1 LGHNA and CDR2 YSLEER. Deletions cut 1 base from V and 7 bases from J, with 14 bases between. Study-level results: The appearance of some responding clones in pre-infection memory suggested that cross-reactive memory joined. A second wave expanding day 15 to 37 was CD4+-biased; contracting clones were balanced.

This TCR came from a young man who had mild COVID-19 (a few samples of this study predate the infection). Cell type and time point are not known. Sequenced input: PBMCs or a T cell subset sorted from them (not recorded which). The chain links TRBV4-3 to TRBJ1-5; D is unclear. CDR3 loop: CASSQGVPSEQPQHF. Here the CDR3 DNA reads TGCGCCAGCAGCCAAGGGGTACCCTCGGAACAGCCCCAGCATTTT.